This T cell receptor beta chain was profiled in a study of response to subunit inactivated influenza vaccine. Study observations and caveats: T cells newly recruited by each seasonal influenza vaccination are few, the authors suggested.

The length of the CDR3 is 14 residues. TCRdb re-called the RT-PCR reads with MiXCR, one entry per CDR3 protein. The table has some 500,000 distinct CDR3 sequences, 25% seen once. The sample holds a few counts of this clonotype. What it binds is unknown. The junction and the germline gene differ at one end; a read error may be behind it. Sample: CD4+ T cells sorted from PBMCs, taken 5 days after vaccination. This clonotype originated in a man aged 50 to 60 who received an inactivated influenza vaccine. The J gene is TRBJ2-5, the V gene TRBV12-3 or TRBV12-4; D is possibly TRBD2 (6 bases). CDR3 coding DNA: TGTGCCAGCAGTGTAGCGGACCACCAAGAGACCCAGTACTTC. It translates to CASSVADHQETQYF.